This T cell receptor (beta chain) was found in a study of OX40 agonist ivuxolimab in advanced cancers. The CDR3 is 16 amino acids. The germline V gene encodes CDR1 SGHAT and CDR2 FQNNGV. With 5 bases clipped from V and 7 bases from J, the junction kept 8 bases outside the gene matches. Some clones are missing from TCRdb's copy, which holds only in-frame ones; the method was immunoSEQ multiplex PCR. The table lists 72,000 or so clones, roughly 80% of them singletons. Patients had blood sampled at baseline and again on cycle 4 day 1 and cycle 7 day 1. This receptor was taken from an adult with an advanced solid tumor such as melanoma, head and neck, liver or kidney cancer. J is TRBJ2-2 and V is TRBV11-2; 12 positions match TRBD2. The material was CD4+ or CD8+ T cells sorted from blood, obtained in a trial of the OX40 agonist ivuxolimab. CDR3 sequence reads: CASSPLAGGQFGELFF. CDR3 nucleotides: TGTGCCAGCAGCCCTCTAGCGGGGGGGCAGTTCGGGGAGCTGTTTTTT.